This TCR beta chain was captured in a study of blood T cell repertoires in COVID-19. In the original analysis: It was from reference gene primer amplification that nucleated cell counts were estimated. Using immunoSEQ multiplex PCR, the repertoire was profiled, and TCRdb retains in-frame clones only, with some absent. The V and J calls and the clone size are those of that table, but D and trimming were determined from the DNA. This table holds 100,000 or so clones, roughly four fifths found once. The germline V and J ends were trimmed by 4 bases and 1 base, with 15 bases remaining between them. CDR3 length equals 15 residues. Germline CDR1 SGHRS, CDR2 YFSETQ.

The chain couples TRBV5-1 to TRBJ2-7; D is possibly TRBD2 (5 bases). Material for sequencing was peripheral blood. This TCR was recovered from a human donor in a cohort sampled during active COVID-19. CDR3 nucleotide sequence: TGCGCCAGCAGCCCGCGGACTCACGATTCCTACGAGCAGTACTTC. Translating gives CASSPRTHDSYEQYF.